These T cell receptor beta chains were read from a single sample in a study of T cell responses to AZD1222 COVID-19 vaccine. TCRdb's table, derived via immunoSEQ multiplex PCR, lists solely in-frame clones and lacks some. The sample has 100,000 to 150,000 clones; roughly 86% are singletons. The source material was peripheral blood, sampled on day 0 of AZD1222 vaccination. The receptors come from an adult in good health. Each CDR3 is given with its conserved first and last residue. A D gene is named only where the DNA matches it firmly. Clone size is stated in some rows and not others, as once, few, many or a class when expanded.

j_gene: TRBJ2-2
v_gene: TRBV3-1/TRBV3-2
abundance: NA
d_gene: TRBD1
CDR3nt: TGTGCCAGCAGCCAAACCGGGACAGTCGGGGAGCTGTTTTTT
CDR3aa: CASSQTGTVGELFF

j_gene: TRBJ2-5
v_gene: TRBV7-8
abundance: NA
d_gene: NA
CDR3nt: TGTGCCAGCAGCCAAGGACGGGACGGACCCAGAGAGACCCAGTACTTC
CDR3aa: CASSQGRDGPRETQYF

j_gene: TRBJ2-7
v_gene: TRBV9
abundance: NA
d_gene: TRBD1
CDR3nt: TGTGCCAGCAGCGTTGGACAGGGGCCTAAAGAGCAGTACTTC
CDR3aa: CASSVGQGPKEQYF

j_gene: TRBJ1-2
v_gene: TRBV18
abundance: once
d_gene: NA
CDR3nt: TGTGCCAGCTCAAACAACCGGGGATCACCCTATGGCTACACCTTC
CDR3aa: CASSNNRGSPYGYTF

j_gene: TRBJ2-3
v_gene: TRBV4-3
abundance: NA
d_gene: NA
CDR3nt: TGCGCCAGCAGCCAAGGAGTCGAGGGAGATACGCAGTATTTT
CDR3aa: CASSQGVEGDTQYF

j_gene: TRBJ2-3
v_gene: TRBV27
abundance: NA
d_gene: NA
CDR3nt: TGTGCCAGCAGTTTTGAACAGGGTATAGATACGCAGTATTTT
CDR3aa: CASSFEQGIDTQYF

j_gene: TRBJ2-2
v_gene: TRBV19
abundance: NA
d_gene: TRBD1
CDR3nt: TGTGCCAGTAGTTTGACAGGGATCCGCACCGGGGAGCTGTTTTTT
CDR3aa: CASSLTGIRTGELFF

j_gene: TRBJ1-5
v_gene: TRBV15
abundance: NA
d_gene: TRBD1
CDR3nt: TGTGCCACCAGCAGGGACAGGGGGGTACAGCCCCAGCATTTT
CDR3aa: CATSRDRGVQPQHF

j_gene: TRBJ2-1
v_gene: TRBV5-1
abundance: NA
d_gene: TRBD2
CDR3nt: TGCGCCAGCAGCCGCGGGGGTCCCAATGAGCAGTTCTTC
CDR3aa: CASSRGGPNEQFF

j_gene: TRBJ1-2
v_gene: TRBV3-1/TRBV3-2
abundance: once
d_gene: NA
CDR3nt: TGTGCCAGCAGCCGGGTTGACGGATTAGGTGCCTTC
CDR3aa: CASSRVDGLGAF

j_gene: TRBJ2-7
v_gene: TRBV30
abundance: NA
d_gene: TRBD2
CDR3nt: TGTGCCTGGAGGGAGACTAGCGGGATGACCGGGGACGAGCAGTACTTC
CDR3aa: CAWRETSGMTGDEQYF

j_gene: TRBJ2-7
v_gene: TRBV30
abundance: NA
d_gene: TRBD2
CDR3nt: TGTGCCTGGGGACTAGCGGGAGGGCTAGAGCAGTACTTC
CDR3aa: CAWGLAGGLEQYF

j_gene: TRBJ2-2
v_gene: TRBV15
abundance: NA
d_gene: NA
CDR3nt: TGTGCCACCAGCAGAGACAGGACCACGAACACCGGGGAGCTGTTTTTT
CDR3aa: CATSRDRTTNTGELFF

j_gene: TRBJ2-1
v_gene: TRBV7-8
abundance: NA
d_gene: TRBD1
CDR3nt: TGTGCCAGCAGCCCAACGGACAGGACGATAGCCAATGAGCAGTTCTTC
CDR3aa: CASSPTDRTIANEQFF

j_gene: TRBJ1-4
v_gene: TRBV7-9
abundance: NA
d_gene: NA
CDR3nt: TGTGCCAGCAGCCGCGACAGAGGAGGTGAAAAACTGTTTTTT
CDR3aa: CASSRDRGGEKLFF

j_gene: TRBJ2-5
v_gene: TRBV19
abundance: NA
d_gene: NA
CDR3nt: TGTGCCAGTAGTAATCCGAGAGGTGAGACCCAGTACTTC
CDR3aa: CASSNPRGETQYF

j_gene: TRBJ1-1
v_gene: TRBV5-8
abundance: NA
d_gene: NA
CDR3nt: TGTGCCAGCAGCTTTATTACTGAAGCTTTCTTT
CDR3aa: CASSFITEAFF

j_gene: TRBJ2-7
v_gene: TRBV28
abundance: NA
d_gene: NA
CDR3nt: TGTGCCAGCAGTCCTAGGGGCCGCGGACCGAGCTCCTACGAGCAGTACTTC
CDR3aa: CASSPRGRGPSSYEQYF

j_gene: TRBJ2-5
v_gene: TRBV5-1
abundance: NA
d_gene: NA
CDR3nt: TGCGCCAGCAGTCGGGGGCTGGGCGAGACCCAGTACTTC
CDR3aa: CASSRGLGETQYF

j_gene: TRBJ1-3
v_gene: TRBV2
abundance: few
d_gene: TRBD1
CDR3nt: TGTGCCAGCAGTGATCCCTTGGGACAGGGCTCTGGAAACACCATATATTTT
CDR3aa: CASSDPLGQGSGNTIYF

j_gene: TRBJ1-5
v_gene: TRBV3-1/TRBV3-2
abundance: NA
d_gene: TRBD1
CDR3nt: TGTGCCAACAAACGTGGGGACAGGGTAAATCAGCCCCAGCATTTT
CDR3aa: CANKRGDRVNQPQHF

j_gene: TRBJ1-2
v_gene: TRBV7-9
abundance: NA
d_gene: NA
CDR3nt: TGTGCCAGCAGCCCCCTCGGGGAGATCTATGGCTACACCTTC
CDR3aa: CASSPLGEIYGYTF

j_gene: TRBJ2-7
v_gene: TRBV10-3
abundance: NA
d_gene: TRBD2
CDR3nt: TGTGCCATCAGTCCGCAAGTACTAGCGGTCTCCTACGAGCAGTACTTC
CDR3aa: CAISPQVLAVSYEQYF

j_gene: TRBJ1-1
v_gene: TRBV5-1
abundance: once
d_gene: NA
CDR3nt: TGCGCCAGCAGCTTAGGAGGAGTCGGCACTGAAGCTTTCTTT
CDR3aa: CASSLGGVGTEAFF

j_gene: TRBJ2-3
v_gene: TRBV5-1
abundance: NA
d_gene: NA
CDR3nt: TGCGCCAGCAGCTTGGATGGGTTCACAGATACGCAGTATTTT
CDR3aa: CASSLDGFTDTQYF

j_gene: TRBJ2-2
v_gene: TRBV6-6
abundance: NA
d_gene: NA
CDR3nt: TGTGCCAGCAGTCCCACTGGAGTCACCGGGGAGCTGTTTTTT
CDR3aa: CASSPTGVTGELFF

j_gene: TRBJ2-2
v_gene: TRBV7-2
abundance: medium-sized
d_gene: NA
CDR3nt: TGTGCCAGCAGCTTACTCGTAGCCGGGGAGCTGTTTTTT
CDR3aa: CASSLLVAGELFF

j_gene: TRBJ2-5
v_gene: TRBV13
abundance: NA
d_gene: TRBD2
CDR3nt: TGTGCCAGCAGCTTAGGCACTTTAGCGGGGCGCCAGTACTTC
CDR3aa: CASSLGTLAGRQYF

j_gene: TRBJ1-1
v_gene: TRBV15
abundance: NA
d_gene: NA
CDR3nt: TGTGCCACCAGCAGAGGGGACATTGGAAACGCTTTTGAAGCTTTCTTT
CDR3aa: CATSRGDIGNAFEAFF

j_gene: TRBJ2-6
v_gene: TRBV28
abundance: NA
d_gene: NA
CDR3nt: TGTGCCAGCAGTCCCCACTCTACCAAAAGGGCCAACGTCCTGACTTTC
CDR3aa: CASSPHSTKRANVLTF

j_gene: TRBJ1-2
v_gene: TRBV11-2
abundance: once
d_gene: NA
CDR3nt: TGTGCCAGCAGCTTAGTGGGAGGGACTAACTATGGCTACACCTTC
CDR3aa: CASSLVGGTNYGYTF

j_gene: TRBJ1-2
v_gene: TRBV9
abundance: NA
d_gene: TRBD1
CDR3nt: TGTGCCAGCAGCCTACAGGGGAGCGGGTATGGCTACACCTTC
CDR3aa: CASSLQGSGYGYTF

j_gene: TRBJ2-7
v_gene: TRBV5-1
abundance: NA
d_gene: NA
CDR3nt: TGCGCCAGCAGCACCGACGGAACCTACGAGCAGTACTTC
CDR3aa: CASSTDGTYEQYF

j_gene: TRBJ1-1
v_gene: TRBV19
abundance: NA
d_gene: NA
CDR3nt: TGTGCCAGTCGAGATTTTGGGACTGAAGCTTTCTTT
CDR3aa: CASRDFGTEAFF

j_gene: TRBJ1-4
v_gene: TRBV5-6
abundance: NA
d_gene: NA
CDR3nt: TGTGCCAGCAGCTCGGTCGGGGGTAGTGAAAAACTGTTTTTT
CDR3aa: CASSSVGGSEKLFF

j_gene: TRBJ2-1
v_gene: TRBV7-8
abundance: NA
d_gene: NA
CDR3nt: TGTGCCAGCAGCCCAAAAGTGGGACAGCAGTTCTTC
CDR3aa: CASSPKVGQQFF

j_gene: TRBJ2-1
v_gene: TRBV7-9
abundance: once
d_gene: TRBD2
CDR3nt: TGTGCCAGCAGCCGCGCGGGGGGGAATGAGCAGTTCTTC
CDR3aa: CASSRAGGNEQFF

j_gene: TRBJ1-1
v_gene: TRBV19
abundance: NA
d_gene: NA
CDR3nt: TGTGCCAGTATCGGGGGGAACACTGAAGCTTTCTTT
CDR3aa: CASIGGNTEAFF

j_gene: TRBJ2-7
v_gene: TRBV4-3
abundance: NA
d_gene: TRBD2
CDR3nt: TGCGCCAGCAGCCAAGGAGCGGGGTTCACCGAGCAGTACTTC
CDR3aa: CASSQGAGFTEQYF

j_gene: TRBJ1-2
v_gene: TRBV6-1
abundance: NA
d_gene: NA
CDR3nt: TGTGCCAGCAGTGAGGTGGGGAGGCTGGGGTACACCTTC
CDR3aa: CASSEVGRLGYTF

j_gene: TRBJ1-2
v_gene: TRBV5-1
abundance: NA
d_gene: NA
CDR3nt: TGCGCCAGCAGCTTGGACAGAGAAAACTATGGCTACACCTTC
CDR3aa: CASSLDRENYGYTF

j_gene: TRBJ1-1
v_gene: TRBV7-2
abundance: NA
d_gene: NA
CDR3nt: TGTGCCAGCAGCTTATTTCAGGGACAAGCGAACACTGAAGCTTTCTTT
CDR3aa: CASSLFQGQANTEAFF

j_gene: TRBJ2-1
v_gene: TRBV7-3
abundance: NA
d_gene: NA
CDR3nt: TGTGCCAGCAGCTGGCCGGGGGCTAATGAGCAGTTCTTC
CDR3aa: CASSWPGANEQFF

j_gene: TRBJ1-2
v_gene: TRBV4-1
abundance: NA
d_gene: TRBD1
CDR3nt: TGCGCCAGCAGCCATCGACAGGGGCCCGACTATGGCTACACCTTC
CDR3aa: CASSHRQGPDYGYTF

j_gene: TRBJ2-5
v_gene: TRBV3-1/TRBV3-2
abundance: once
d_gene: NA
CDR3nt: TGTGCCAGCAGCCAGGATGGGGGGCCCGAGACCCAGTACTTC
CDR3aa: CASSQDGGPETQYF

j_gene: TRBJ1-3
v_gene: TRBV5-1
abundance: NA
d_gene: TRBD1
CDR3nt: TGCGCCAGCAGCCGGACAGGGGCTGGAAACACCATATATTTT
CDR3aa: CASSRTGAGNTIYF

j_gene: TRBJ1-5
v_gene: TRBV19
abundance: NA
d_gene: TRBD1
CDR3nt: TGTGCCAGTAGTACGAGAGGGACAGGCTTCAATCAGCCCCAGCATTTT
CDR3aa: CASSTRGTGFNQPQHF

j_gene: TRBJ1-2
v_gene: TRBV4-1
abundance: NA
d_gene: NA
CDR3nt: TGCGCCAGCAGCCAAGGGTGGGGGCCGACTTCGGGCTACACCTTC
CDR3aa: CASSQGWGPTSGYTF

j_gene: TRBJ1-5
v_gene: TRBV28
abundance: NA
d_gene: NA
CDR3nt: TGTGCCAGCAGTTTGGGCAGGGTTGGCAATCAGCCCCAGCATTTT
CDR3aa: CASSLGRVGNQPQHF

j_gene: TRBJ1-3
v_gene: TRBV3-1/TRBV3-2
abundance: few
d_gene: NA
CDR3nt: TGTGCCAGCAGCCAAGACCTGGGAAACACCATATATTTT
CDR3aa: CASSQDLGNTIYF

j_gene: TRBJ2-7
v_gene: TRBV7-5
abundance: few
d_gene: NA
CDR3nt: TGTGCCAGAAGCTCCTCTGCTCGCAAGACCTACGAGCAGTACTTC
CDR3aa: CARSSSARKTYEQYF

j_gene: TRBJ2-7
v_gene: TRBV28
abundance: NA
d_gene: TRBD2
CDR3nt: TGTGCCAGCAGTTTGTGGATCGGCTCTACAGCGGGACGCTCCCCCTACGAGCAGTACTTC
CDR3aa: CASSLWIGSTAGRSPYEQYF

j_gene: TRBJ1-2
v_gene: TRBV2
abundance: NA
d_gene: NA
CDR3nt: TGTGCCAGCAGTGACCTCCAGACTAACTATGGCTACACCTTC
CDR3aa: CASSDLQTNYGYTF

j_gene: TRBJ2-3
v_gene: TRBV9
abundance: NA
d_gene: TRBD2
CDR3nt: TGTGCCAGCTCGCTAGCGGGAGGAGGAGATACGCAGTATTTT
CDR3aa: CASSLAGGGDTQYF

j_gene: TRBJ1-1
v_gene: TRBV5-8
abundance: once
d_gene: NA
CDR3nt: TGTGCCAGCAGCTTGAGGTCAGACTGGAACACTGAAGCTTTCTTT
CDR3aa: CASSLRSDWNTEAFF

j_gene: TRBJ2-7
v_gene: TRBV28
abundance: NA
d_gene: NA
CDR3nt: TGTGCCAGCAGCTTATCAACTCAGGGTAACTACGAGCAGTACTTC
CDR3aa: CASSLSTQGNYEQYF